The entry that follows covers one T cell receptor (beta chain) sequence. With 60 Vbeta and 13 Jbeta primers, the PCR was carried out. The repertoire was sequenced with immunoSEQ multiplex PCR; TCRdb's copy has only in-frame clones and lacks some. Among 150,000 or so clones listed, approximately 82% were seen once. This record comes from a study of cytomegalovirus exposure and HLA in healthy donors. This CDR3 spans 16 amino acids. CDR1 is SGHDT, CDR2 YYEEEE, per germline. The V segment lost 2 bases and the J segment 1 base; nucleotides outside the gene matches: 3. The source material was PBMCs. This chain connects TRBV5-6 to TRBJ2-3; 11 bases fit TRBD2. This TCR derives from a man aged 35-49 years in good health and CMV-seronegative. In nucleotides, the CDR3 is TGTGCCAGCAGCTTACCACTAGCGGGGGGCACAGATACGCAGTATTTT. It is translated as CASSLPLAGGTDTQYF.